One sample yielded the 19 T cell receptor beta chains listed below, sequenced in a study of CD8+ T cells in alopecia areata. Isolated RNA was reverse transcribed into cDNA used as the sequencing template. Profiled with immunoSEQ multiplex PCR; TCRdb holds only in-frame clones, not every one. The data contain some 82,000 clones, 45% to 60% of them singletons. Input material: NKG2D-high CD8+ T cells sorted from blood. The receptors come from a human donor with alopecia areata.

J is TRBJ2-1 and V is TRBV30; 12 bases agree with TRBD1. The CDR3 has 17 amino acids. Germline CDR1 reads GTSNPN; CDR2 reads SVGIG (reference sequence). After removal of 2 bases from V and 5 bases from J, the junction contained 10 bases not matched to a gene. In DNA, the CDR3 is TGTGCCTGGAGTACCCTAGGGGACAGGGGGCTCAACAATGAGCAGTTCTTC. This translates into CAWSTLGDRGLNNEQFF.

This chain connects TRBV5-6 to TRBJ2-7; D is possibly TRBD1 (6 bases). The germline CDR1 and CDR2 sequences are SGHDT and YYEEEE. V dropped 0 bases and J dropped 2 bases, with 9 bases sitting between them. The CDR3 has 14 residues. Here the CDR3 reads CASSLAGTTYEQYF. CDR3 DNA sequence: TGTGCCAGCAGCTTGGCAGGGACAACCTACGAGCAGTACTTC. Drawing the rest from reference TRBV5-6 and TRBJ2-7, the complete variable domain is DAGVTQSPTHLIKTRGQQVTLRCSPKSGHDTVSWYQQALGQGPQFIFQYYEEEERQRGNFPDRFSGHQFPNYSSELNVNALLLGDSALYLCASSLAGTTYEQYFGPGTRLTVT.

J is TRBJ1-2 and V is TRBV29-1, with no clear D. Germline V gene sequence: CDR1 SQVTM, CDR2 ANQGSEA. There are 12 residues in the CDR3. Trimming took 1 base from V and 2 from J, leaving 5 bases between them. The CDR3 DNA is TGCAGCGTTGAAGCCTCAAACTATGGCTACACCTTC. This sequence encodes CSVEASNYGYTF.

The V call is TRBV11-2, the J call TRBJ2-2, with 8 bases lining up with TRBD2. From germline, CDR1 is SGHAT and CDR2 FQNNGV. The CDR3 contains 13 residues. V lost 5 bases to trimming and J lost 9 bases; unmatched junction nucleotides: 5. CDR3 loop: CASSPGLARELFF. The CDR3 nucleotides read TGTGCCAGCAGCCCCGGACTAGCCCGGGAGCTGTTTTTT. Looking up the rest from reference TRBV11-2 and TRBJ2-2 gives the full variable domain: EAGVAQSPRYKIIEKRQSVAFWCNPISGHATLYWYQQILGQGPKLLIQFQNNGVVDDSQLPKDRFSAERLKGVDSTLKIQPAKLEDSAVYLCASSPGLARELFFGEGSRLTVL.

This clone was detected only a few times. The chain joins TRBV29-1 to TRBJ2-7; 9 nucleotides agree with TRBD2. Germline CDR1 and CDR2: SQVTM and ANQGSEA. The CDR3 has 15 residues. V gave up 3 bases and J gave up 0 bases; unmatched junction bases: 6. CDR3 nucleotides: TGCAGCGTTGAGGTACCTAGCGGGGTCTCCTACGAGCAGTACTTC. Its protein is CSVEVPSGVSYEQYF.

This clone has a handful of counts. The V gene is TRBV28, the J gene TRBJ2-5; D possibly uses TRBD1 or TRBD2 (5 bases each). V shed 2 bases and J shed 7 bases, with 17 bases lying between them. The CDR3 totals 15 residues. Looked up from germline, CDR1 is MDHEN and CDR2 is SYDVKM. CDR3 DNA: TGTGCCAGCAGTTTACCAGGGACGCATCCGTGGACCCAGTACTTC. Its protein product is CASSLPGTHPWTQYF.

The chain uses TRBV2 and TRBJ2-3, with D possibly matching TRBD1 (5 bases). The germline V and J ends were trimmed by 7 bases and 7 bases, with 12 bases remaining between them. The CDR3 is made up of 12 amino acids. CDR1 is SNHLY and CDR2 is FYNNEI in the germline V gene. The CDR3 DNA reads as TGTGCCAGCAACGACAGCCCTAATACGCAGTATTTT. Residues: CASNDSPNTQYF.

This clone was counted a few times. One end of the junction varies from germline; a read error may be responsible. The V and J genes are TRBV28 and TRBJ2-1; D is unresolved. The CDR3 spans 12 residues. Germline V gene sequence: CDR1 MDHEN, CDR2 SYDVKM. The CDR3 loop reads CASSLFSNAGVF. The CDR3 DNA follows: TGTGCCAGCAGTTTATTTTCGAACGCAGGTGTCTTC.

This clone has a handful of counts. The rearrangement uses TRBV5-6 and TRBJ2-7; 8 bases fit TRBD1. The CDR3 has 15 residues. Germline trimming cut 4 bases from V and 5 bases from J; bases unmatched to any gene: 11. From germline, CDR1 is SGHDT and CDR2 YYEEEE. DNA for the CDR3: TGTGCCAGCAGCGGGCCCGGAGACAGGGGCCACGAGCAGTACTTC. Its protein is CASSGPGDRGHEQYF.

The genes are TRBV6-5 and TRBJ1-1; 8 bases agree with TRBD1. Per the germline V gene, CDR1 is MNHEY and CDR2 is SVGAGI. The CDR3 length is 15 residues. The J segment lost 0 bases and the V segment lost 6 bases, leaving 6 bases of the junction unmatched. The CDR3 DNA follows: TGTGCCAGCAGGTTACGGGACAGGATGAACACTGAAGCTTTCTTT. This codes for CASRLRDRMNTEAFF.

In this sample, this clone turned up a few times. The chain combines TRBV5-1 with TRBJ2-4; no definite D call. This CDR3 has 12 residues. Germline values: CDR1 SGHRS, CDR2 YFSETQ. V was clipped by 0 bases and J by 6 bases, with 4 bases between them. CDR3 amino acids: CASSLDRNIQYF. The CDR3 DNA sequence: TGCGCCAGCAGCTTGGACAGAAACATTCAGTACTTC.

V gene TRBV30 combines with J gene TRBJ2-6; no reliable D call. Trimming cost V 8 bases and J 6 bases, with 17 bases left between them. This CDR3 comprises 14 residues. In germline, CDR1 is GTSNPN, CDR2 SVGIG (reference sequence). The chain's CDR3 is CASDPSAEANVLTF. For the CDR3, the DNA is TGTGCCAGTGACCCCTCAGCTGAGGCCAACGTCCTGACTTTC.

The chain carries TRBV2 and TRBJ2-3, with 9 bases that match TRBD2. The V gene end was trimmed by 7 bases and the J gene end by 14 bases; junction bases not matched to a gene: 7. Germline V gives CDR1 SNHLY, CDR2 FYNNEI. The CDR3 covers 11 residues. The CDR3 DNA follows: TGTGCCAGCAATCCGCGGGAGGGCCGGTATTTT. Translated: CASNPREGRYF.

The chain couples TRBV29-1 to TRBJ2-7; the match to TRBD1 covers 8 bases. With V trimmed by 6 bases and J by 1 base, 8 bases remained unmatched. This CDR3 is built from 14 residues. Germline values: CDR1 SQVTM, CDR2 ANQGSEA. Here the CDR3 DNA reads TGCAGCGTCCTAGGACAGGGAGGTTCCTACGAGCAGTACTTC. Its protein product is CSVLGQGGSYEQYF.

This clone was counted a few times. The rearrangement joins TRBV29-1 to TRBJ2-3; 9 bases match TRBD2. Germline CDR1 and CDR2: SQVTM and ANQGSEA. CDR3 length equals 15 residues. The junction had 7 bases not matched to a gene; V was cut back by 4 bases and J by 2 bases. The CDR3 sequence is CSVGASGADTDTQYF. As DNA, the CDR3 is TGCAGCGTTGGGGCTAGCGGGGCAGACACAGATACGCAGTATTTT.

V gene TRBV7-9 combines with J gene TRBJ2-7; weak D call: TRBD1 (5 bases). V shed 1 base and J shed 0 bases, with 10 bases lying between them. The germline V gene has CDR1 SEHNR and CDR2 FQNEAQ (reference sequence). The CDR3 is made up of 15 amino acids. This chain's CDR3 is CASSLDAGPSYEQYF. In nucleotides, the CDR3 is TGTGCCAGCAGCTTAGACGCAGGGCCCTCCTACGAGCAGTACTTC.

The rearrangement uses TRBV9 and TRBJ2-5; TRBD2 agrees at 7 bases. The length of the CDR3 is 14 residues. Per germline, CDR1 SGDLS and CDR2 YYNGEE. V shed 3 bases, J shed 5 bases, and the junction held 7 bases outside the gene matches. The CDR3: CASSATSVRETQYF. The CDR3 nucleotides read TGTGCCAGCAGCGCTACTAGCGTCCGGGAGACCCAGTACTTC.

This clone was observed a handful of times. This chain uses TRBV6-6 with TRBJ2-1; D gene ambiguous. This CDR3 region has 12 residues. Trimming took 5 bases from V and 7 from J, leaving 9 bases between them. CDR1 and CDR2 (germline): MNHNY, SVGAGI (reference sequence). The CDR3 protein is CASSLTSNEQFF. CDR3 DNA sequence: TGTGCCAGCAGTCTAACCTCAAATGAGCAGTTCTTC.

J is TRBJ1-1 and V is TRBV7-9; D is unclear. Germline V gene sequence: CDR1 SEHNR, CDR2 FQNEAQ (reference sequence). The CDR3 totals 14 residues. The V and J ends lost 4 bases and 10 bases respectively, with 19 bases between them. The CDR3: CASSSEEGLRRAFF. CDR3 bases: TGTGCCAGCAGCTCCGAGGAAGGGCTCAGGCGAGCTTTCTTT.